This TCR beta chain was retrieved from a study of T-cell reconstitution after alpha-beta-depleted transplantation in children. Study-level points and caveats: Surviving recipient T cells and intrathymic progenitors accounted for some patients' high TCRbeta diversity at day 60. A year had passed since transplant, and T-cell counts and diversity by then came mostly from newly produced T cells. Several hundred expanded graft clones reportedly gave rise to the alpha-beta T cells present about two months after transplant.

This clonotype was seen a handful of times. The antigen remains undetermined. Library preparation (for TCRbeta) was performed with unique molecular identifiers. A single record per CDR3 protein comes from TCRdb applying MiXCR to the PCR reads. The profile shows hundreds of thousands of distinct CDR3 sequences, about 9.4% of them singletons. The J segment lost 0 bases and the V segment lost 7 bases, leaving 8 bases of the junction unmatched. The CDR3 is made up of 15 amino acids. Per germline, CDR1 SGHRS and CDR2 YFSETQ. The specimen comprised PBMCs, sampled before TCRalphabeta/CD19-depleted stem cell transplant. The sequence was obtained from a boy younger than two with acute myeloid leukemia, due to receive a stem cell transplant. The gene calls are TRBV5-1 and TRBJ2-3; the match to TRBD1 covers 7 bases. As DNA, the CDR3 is TGCGCCAGCGCAGGGACAGTGCTTAGCACAGATACGCAGTATTTT. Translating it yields CASAGTVLSTDTQYF.